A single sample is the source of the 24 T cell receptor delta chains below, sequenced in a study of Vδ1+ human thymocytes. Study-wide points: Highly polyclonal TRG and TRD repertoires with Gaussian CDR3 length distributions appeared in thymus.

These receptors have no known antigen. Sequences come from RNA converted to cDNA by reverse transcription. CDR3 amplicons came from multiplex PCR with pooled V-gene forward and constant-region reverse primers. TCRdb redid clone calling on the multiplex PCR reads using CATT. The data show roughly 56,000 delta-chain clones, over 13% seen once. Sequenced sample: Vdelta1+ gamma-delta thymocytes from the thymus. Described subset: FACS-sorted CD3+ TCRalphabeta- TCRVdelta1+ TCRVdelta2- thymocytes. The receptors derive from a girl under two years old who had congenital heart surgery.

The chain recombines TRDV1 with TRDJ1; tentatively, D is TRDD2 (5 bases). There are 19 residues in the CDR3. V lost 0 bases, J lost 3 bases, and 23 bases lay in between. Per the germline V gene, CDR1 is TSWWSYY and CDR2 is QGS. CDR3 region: CALGELPTRGARVPDKLIF. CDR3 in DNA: TGTGCTCTTGGGGAACTCCCTACGAGAGGGGCACGCGTTCCCGATAAACTCATCTTT.

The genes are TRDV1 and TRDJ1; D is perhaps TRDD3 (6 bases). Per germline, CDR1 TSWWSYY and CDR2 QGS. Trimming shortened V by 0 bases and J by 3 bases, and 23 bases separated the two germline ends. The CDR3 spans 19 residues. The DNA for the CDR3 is TGTGCTCTTGGGGAACTGATTCTACCCTTACTGGGAAGGCCCGATAAACTCATCTTT. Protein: CALGELILPLLGRPDKLIF.

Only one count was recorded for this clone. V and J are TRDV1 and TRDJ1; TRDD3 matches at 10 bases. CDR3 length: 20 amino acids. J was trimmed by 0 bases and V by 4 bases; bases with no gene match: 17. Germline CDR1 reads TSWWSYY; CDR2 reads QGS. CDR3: CALGARLRGLGDLYTDKLIF. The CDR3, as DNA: TGTGCTCTTGGGGCCCGCCTTCGGGGACTGGGGGATTTGTACACCGATAAACTCATCTTT.

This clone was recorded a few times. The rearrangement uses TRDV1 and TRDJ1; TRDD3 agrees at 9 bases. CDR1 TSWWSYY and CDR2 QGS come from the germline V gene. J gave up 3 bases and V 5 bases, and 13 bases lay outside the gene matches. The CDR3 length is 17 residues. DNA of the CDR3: TGTGCTCTTGGGCCTCCGGTAAAGCTGGGGGATGCCGATAAACTCATCTTT. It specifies CALGPPVKLGDADKLIF.

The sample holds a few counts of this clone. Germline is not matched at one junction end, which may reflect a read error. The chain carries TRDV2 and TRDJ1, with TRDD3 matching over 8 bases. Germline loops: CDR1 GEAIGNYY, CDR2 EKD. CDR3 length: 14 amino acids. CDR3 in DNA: TGTGCCTGTGACACCGCCGGGGATACCGATAGACTCATCTTT. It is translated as CACDTAGDTDRLIF.

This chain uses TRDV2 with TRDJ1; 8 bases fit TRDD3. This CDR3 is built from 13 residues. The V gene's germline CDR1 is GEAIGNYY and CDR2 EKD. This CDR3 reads CAGYAEHTDKLIF. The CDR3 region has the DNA TGTGCGGGATACGCGGAGCACACCGATAAACTCATCTTT.

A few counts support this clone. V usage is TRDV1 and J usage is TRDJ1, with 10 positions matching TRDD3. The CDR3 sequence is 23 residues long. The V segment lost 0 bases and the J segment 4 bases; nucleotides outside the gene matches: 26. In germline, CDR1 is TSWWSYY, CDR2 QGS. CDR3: CALGELDESATCTWGIPNDKLIF. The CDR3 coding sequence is TGTGCTCTTGGGGAACTGGACGAGTCGGCTACGTGCACGTGGGGGATACCGAACGATAAACTCATCTTT.

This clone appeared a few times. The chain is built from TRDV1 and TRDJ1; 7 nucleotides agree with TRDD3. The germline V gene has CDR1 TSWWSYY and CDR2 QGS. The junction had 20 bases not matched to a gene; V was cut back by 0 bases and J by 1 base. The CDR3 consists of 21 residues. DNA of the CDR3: TGTGCTCTTGGGGAACTGGGGTTTCGTTCTCAATCGGGGGATCTCACCGATAAACTCATCTTT. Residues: CALGELGFRSQSGDLTDKLIF.

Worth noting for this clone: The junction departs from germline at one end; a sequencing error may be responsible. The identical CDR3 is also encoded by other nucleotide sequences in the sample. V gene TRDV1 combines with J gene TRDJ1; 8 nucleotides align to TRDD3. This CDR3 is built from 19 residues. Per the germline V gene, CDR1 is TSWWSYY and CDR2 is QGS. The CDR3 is CALGELSPKRLGIPDKLIF. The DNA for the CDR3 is TGTGCTCTTGGGGAACTTTCTCCTAAACGTCTGGGGATACCCGATAAACTCATCTTC.

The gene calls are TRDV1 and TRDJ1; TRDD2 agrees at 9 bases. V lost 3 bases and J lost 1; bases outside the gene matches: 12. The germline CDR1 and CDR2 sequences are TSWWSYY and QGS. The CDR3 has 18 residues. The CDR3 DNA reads TGTGCTCTTGGGGAGACCTTCCTACCCGGGGAGCCCACCGATAAACTCATCTTT. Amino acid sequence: CALGETFLPGEPTDKLIF.

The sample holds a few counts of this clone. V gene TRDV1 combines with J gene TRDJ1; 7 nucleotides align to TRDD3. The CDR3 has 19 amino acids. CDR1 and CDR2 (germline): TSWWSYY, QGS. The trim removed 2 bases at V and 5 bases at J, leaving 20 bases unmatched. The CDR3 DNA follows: TGTGCTCTTGGGGAAGGTAAGGGATTTCACCGTGGGGGACCAGATAAACTCATCTTT. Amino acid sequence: CALGEGKGFHRGGPDKLIF.

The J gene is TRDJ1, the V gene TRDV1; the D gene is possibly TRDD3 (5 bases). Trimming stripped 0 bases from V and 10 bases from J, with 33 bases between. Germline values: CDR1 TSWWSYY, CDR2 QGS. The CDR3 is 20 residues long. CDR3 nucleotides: TGTGCTCTTGGGGAACTTGGGCATTCCGGAACAAAGCTGCAAGTATGGGGACTCATCTTT. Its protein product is CALGELGHSGTKLQVWGLIF.

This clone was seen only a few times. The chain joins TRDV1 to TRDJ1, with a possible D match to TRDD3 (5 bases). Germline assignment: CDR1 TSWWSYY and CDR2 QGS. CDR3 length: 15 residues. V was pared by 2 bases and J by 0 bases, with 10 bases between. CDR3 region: CALGEGEGDTDKLIF. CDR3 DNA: TGTGCTCTTGGGGAAGGGGAGGGGGACACCGATAAACTCATCTTT.

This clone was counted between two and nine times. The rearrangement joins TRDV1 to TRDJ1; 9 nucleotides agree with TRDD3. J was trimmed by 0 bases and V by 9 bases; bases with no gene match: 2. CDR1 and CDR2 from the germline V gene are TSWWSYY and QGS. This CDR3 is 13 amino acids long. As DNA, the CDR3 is TGTGCTCTCTGGGGGATTTACACCGATAAACTCATCTTT. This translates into CALWGIYTDKLIF.

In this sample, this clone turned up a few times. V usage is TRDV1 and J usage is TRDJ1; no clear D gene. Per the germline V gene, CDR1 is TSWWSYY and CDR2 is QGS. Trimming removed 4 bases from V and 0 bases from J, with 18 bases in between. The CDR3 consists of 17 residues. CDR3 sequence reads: CALGGRRTGEYTDKLIF. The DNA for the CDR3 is TGTGCTCTTGGGGGAAGGAGGACCGGTGAGTACACCGATAAACTCATCTTT.

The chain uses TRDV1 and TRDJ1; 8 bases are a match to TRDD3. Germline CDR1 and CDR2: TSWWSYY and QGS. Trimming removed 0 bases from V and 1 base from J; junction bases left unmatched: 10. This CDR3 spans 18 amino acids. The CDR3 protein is CALGELGGIRRPTDKLIF. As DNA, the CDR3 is TGTGCTCTTGGGGAACTAGGCGGGATACGCAGGCCCACCGATAAACTCATCTTT.

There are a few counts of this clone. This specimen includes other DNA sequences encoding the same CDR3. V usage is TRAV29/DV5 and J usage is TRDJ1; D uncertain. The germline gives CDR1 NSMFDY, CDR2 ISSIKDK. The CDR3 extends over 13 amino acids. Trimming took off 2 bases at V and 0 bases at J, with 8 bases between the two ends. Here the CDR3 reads CAARSKDTDKLIF. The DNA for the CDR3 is TGTGCAGCAAGGTCTAAGGACACCGATAAACTCATCTTT.

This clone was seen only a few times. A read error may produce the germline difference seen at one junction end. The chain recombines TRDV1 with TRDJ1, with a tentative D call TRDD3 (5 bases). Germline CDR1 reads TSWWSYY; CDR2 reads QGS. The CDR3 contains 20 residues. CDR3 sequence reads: CALGNPLSPDWRICPDKLTF. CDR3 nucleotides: TGTGCTCTTGGGAACCCCCTATCACCAGACTGGAGGATATGCCCCGATAAACTCACCTTT.

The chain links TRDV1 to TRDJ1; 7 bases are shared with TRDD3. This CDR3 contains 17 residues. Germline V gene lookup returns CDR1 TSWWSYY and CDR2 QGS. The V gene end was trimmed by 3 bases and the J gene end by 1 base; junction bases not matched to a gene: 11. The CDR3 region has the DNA TGTGCTCTTGGGGATGCCTTTCTGGGGGGTAGCACCGATAAACTCATCTTT. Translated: CALGDAFLGGSTDKLIF.

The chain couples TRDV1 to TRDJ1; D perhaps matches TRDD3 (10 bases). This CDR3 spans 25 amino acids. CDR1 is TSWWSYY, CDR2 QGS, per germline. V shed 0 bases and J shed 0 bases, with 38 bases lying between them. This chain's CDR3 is CALGELGPSYVEGLGDDPYTDKLIF. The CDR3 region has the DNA TGTGCTCTTGGGGAACTTGGGCCTTCCTACGTCGAGGGACTGGGGGATGACCCGTACACCGATAAACTCATCTTT.

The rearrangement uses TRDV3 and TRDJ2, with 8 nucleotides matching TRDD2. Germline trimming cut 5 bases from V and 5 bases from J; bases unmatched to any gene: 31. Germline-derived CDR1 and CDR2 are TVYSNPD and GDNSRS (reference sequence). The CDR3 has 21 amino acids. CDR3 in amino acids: CAPSHSGLPRDGVSPTAQLFF. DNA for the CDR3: TGTGCCCCCTCACACTCAGGCCTTCCTAGGGATGGGGTTAGTCCAACAGCACAACTCTTCTTT.

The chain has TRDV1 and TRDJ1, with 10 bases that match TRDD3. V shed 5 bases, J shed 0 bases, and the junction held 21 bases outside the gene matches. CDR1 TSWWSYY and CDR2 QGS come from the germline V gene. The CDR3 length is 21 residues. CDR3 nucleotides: TGTGCTCTTGGGAAGGACTCCTCCTCGACTGGGGGATCTCAGTACACCGATAAACTCATCTTT. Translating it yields CALGKDSSSTGGSQYTDKLIF.

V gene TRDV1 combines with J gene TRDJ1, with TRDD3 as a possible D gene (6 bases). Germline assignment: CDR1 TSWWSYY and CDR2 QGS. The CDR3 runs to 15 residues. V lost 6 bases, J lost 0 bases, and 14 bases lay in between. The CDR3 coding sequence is TGTGCTCTTGGCCGGGGTGGGGGCCACACCGATAAACTCATCTTT. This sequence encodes CALGRGGGHTDKLIF.

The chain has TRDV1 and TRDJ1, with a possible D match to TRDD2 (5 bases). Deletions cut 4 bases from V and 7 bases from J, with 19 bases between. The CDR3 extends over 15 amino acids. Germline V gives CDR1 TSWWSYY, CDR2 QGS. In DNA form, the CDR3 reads TGTGCTCTTGGGGCCACACTTCCCCAGATCGGTAAACTCATCTTT. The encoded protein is CALGATLPQIGKLIF.